These 3 T cell receptor beta chains were all obtained from the same sample, sequenced in a study of vaccination and CD4 T cells after COVID-19. TCRdb processed the PCR reads anew with MiXCR; each CDR3 protein has one entry. The data show roughly 20,000 distinct CDR3 sequences, around 68% seen once. Sequenced material: CD4+ T cells from blood, taken before SARS-CoV-2 vaccination. These receptors came from a human donor who had recovered from COVID-19.

This clonotype appeared a few times. The chain recombines TRBV28 with TRBJ2-5; TRBD1 agrees at 9 bases. Losses at the gene ends were 3 bases for V and 1 base for J; bases not matched to a gene: 12. Per germline, CDR1 MDHEN and CDR2 SYDVKM. The CDR3 covers 18 residues. The DNA for the CDR3 is TGTGCCAGCAGTTTCTCCCGCGGTTGGGACAGGGCCCAAGAGACCCAGTACTTC. Translation: CASSFSRGWDRAQETQYF.

This clonotype appeared a few times. This rearrangement joins TRBV7-9 to TRBJ2-2; tentatively, D is TRBD2 (5 bases). The germline V and J ends were trimmed by 5 bases and 3 bases, with 13 bases remaining between them. This CDR3 has 15 residues. Germline CDR1 reads SEHNR; CDR2 reads FQNEAQ (reference sequence). The CDR3 DNA follows: TGTGCCAGCAGCCCCCTTGGAGGCGACACCGGGGAGCTGTTTTTT. Protein: CASSPLGGDTGELFF. Looking up the rest from reference TRBV7-9 and TRBJ2-2 gives the full variable domain: DTGVSQNPRHKITKRGQNVTFRCDPISEHNRLYWYRQTLGQGPEFLTYFQNEAQLEKSRLLSDRFSAERPKGSFSTLEIQRTEQGDSAMYLCASSPLGGDTGELFFGEGSRLTVL.

In this sample, this clonotype turned up once. The rearrangement uses TRBV28 and TRBJ2-7; 11 bases match TRBD1. The V and J ends lost 5 bases and 1 base, in that order; junction bases with no gene match: 1. CDR3 length: 14 residues. Germline-derived CDR1 and CDR2 are MDHEN and SYDVKM. The CDR3 DNA sequence: TGTGCCAGCAGTGGGACAGGGGGGTCCTACGAGCAGTACTTC. It is translated as CASSGTGGSYEQYF.